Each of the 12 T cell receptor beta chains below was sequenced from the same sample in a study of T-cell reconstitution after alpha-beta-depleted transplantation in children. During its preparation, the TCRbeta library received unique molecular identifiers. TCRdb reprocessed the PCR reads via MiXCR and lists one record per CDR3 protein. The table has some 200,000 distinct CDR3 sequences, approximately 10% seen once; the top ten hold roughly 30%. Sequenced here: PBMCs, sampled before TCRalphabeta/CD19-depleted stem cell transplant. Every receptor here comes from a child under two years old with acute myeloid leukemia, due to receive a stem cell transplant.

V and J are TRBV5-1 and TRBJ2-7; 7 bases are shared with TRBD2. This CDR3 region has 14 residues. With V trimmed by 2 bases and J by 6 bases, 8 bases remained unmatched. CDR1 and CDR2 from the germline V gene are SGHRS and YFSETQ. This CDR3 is CASSLEAGTVEQYF. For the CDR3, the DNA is TGCGCCAGCAGCTTAGAAGCGGGGACGGTCGAGCAGTACTTC.

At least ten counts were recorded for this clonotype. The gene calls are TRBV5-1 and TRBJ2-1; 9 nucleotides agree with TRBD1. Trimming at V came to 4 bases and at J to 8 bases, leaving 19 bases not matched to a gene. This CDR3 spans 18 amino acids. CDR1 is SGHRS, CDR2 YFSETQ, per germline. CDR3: CASSPRLRYGTGFDEQFF. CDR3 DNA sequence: TGCGCCAGCAGCCCTAGACTAAGATACGGGACAGGGTTCGATGAGCAGTTCTTC. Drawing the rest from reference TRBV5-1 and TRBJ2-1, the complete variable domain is KAGVTQTPRYLIKTRGQQVTLSCSPISGHRSVSWYQQTPGQGLQFLFEYFSETQRNKGNFPGRFSGRQFSNSRSEMNVSTLELGDSALYLCASSPRLRYGTGFDEQFFGPGTRLTVL.

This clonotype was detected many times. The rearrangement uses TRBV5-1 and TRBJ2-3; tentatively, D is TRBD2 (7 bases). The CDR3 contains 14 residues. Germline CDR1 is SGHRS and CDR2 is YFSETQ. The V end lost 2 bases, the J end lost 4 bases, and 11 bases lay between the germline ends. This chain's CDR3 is CASSFRGGPDTQYF. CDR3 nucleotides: TGCGCCAGCAGCTTTAGGGGGGGCCCAGATACGCAGTATTTT.

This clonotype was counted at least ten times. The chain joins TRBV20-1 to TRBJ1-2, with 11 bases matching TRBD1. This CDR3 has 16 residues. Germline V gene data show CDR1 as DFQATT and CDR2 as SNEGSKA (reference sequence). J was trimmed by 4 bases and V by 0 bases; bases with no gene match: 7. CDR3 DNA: TGCAGTGCTAGAGATCTTAGAGGGACAGGGGGCTATGGCTACACCTTC. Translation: CSARDLRGTGGYGYTF.

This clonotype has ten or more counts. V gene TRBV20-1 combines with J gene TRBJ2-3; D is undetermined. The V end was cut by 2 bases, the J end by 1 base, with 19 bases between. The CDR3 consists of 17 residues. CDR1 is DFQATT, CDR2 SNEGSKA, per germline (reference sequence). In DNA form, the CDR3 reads TGCAGTGCTAGATCCCGCTTCGACACCTACCGCACAGATACGCAGTATTTT. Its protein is CSARSRFDTYRTDTQYF.

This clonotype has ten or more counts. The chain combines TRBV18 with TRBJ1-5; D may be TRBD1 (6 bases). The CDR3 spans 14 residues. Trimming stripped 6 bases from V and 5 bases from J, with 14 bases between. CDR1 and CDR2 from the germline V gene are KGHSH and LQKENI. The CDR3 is CASSETGSHQPQHF. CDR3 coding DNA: TGTGCCAGCTCGGAAACAGGGAGTCATCAGCCCCAGCATTTT.

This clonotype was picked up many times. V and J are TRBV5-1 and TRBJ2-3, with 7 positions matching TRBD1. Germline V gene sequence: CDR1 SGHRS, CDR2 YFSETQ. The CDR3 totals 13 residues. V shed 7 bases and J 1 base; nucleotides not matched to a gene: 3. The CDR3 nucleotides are TGCGCCAGCGGCGGACAGGGCACAGATACGCAGTATTTT. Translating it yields CASGGQGTDTQYF.

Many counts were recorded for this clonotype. This CDR3 is CSARTSVSGELFF. The CDR3 DNA follows: TGCAGTGCTAGGACTAGCGTTTCCGGGGAGCTGTTTTTT. The chain carries TRBV20-1 and TRBJ2-2, with 8 bases fitting TRBD2. Germline lookup yields CDR1 DFQATT and CDR2 SNEGSKA (reference sequence). V lost 3 bases, J lost 6 bases, and 3 bases stayed unmatched. CDR3 length: 13 amino acids.

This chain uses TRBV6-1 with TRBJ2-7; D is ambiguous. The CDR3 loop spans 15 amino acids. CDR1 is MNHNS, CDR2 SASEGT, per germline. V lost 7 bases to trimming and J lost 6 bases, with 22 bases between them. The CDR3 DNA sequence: TGTGCCAGCACCATCCCGGGCCTAGACTTAACCGAGCAGTACTTC. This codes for CASTIPGLDLTEQYF.

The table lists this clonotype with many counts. The CDR3 nucleotides read TGTGCCAGCATGGAGACAGTCGGTTACAATGAGCAGTTCTTC. This encodes CASMETVGYNEQFF. The chain recombines TRBV28 with TRBJ2-1, with TRBD1 as a possible D gene (5 bases). This CDR3 has 14 residues. Looked up from germline, CDR1 is MDHEN and CDR2 is SYDVKM. V lost 7 bases to trimming and J lost 4 bases, with 14 bases between them.

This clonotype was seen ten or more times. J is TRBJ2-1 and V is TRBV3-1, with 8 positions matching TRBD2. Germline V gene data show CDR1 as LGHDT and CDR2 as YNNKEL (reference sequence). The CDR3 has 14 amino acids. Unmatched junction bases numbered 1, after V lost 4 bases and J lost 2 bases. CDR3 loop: CASSPGLAYNEQFF. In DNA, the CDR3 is TGTGCCAGCAGCCCGGGACTAGCCTACAATGAGCAGTTCTTC.

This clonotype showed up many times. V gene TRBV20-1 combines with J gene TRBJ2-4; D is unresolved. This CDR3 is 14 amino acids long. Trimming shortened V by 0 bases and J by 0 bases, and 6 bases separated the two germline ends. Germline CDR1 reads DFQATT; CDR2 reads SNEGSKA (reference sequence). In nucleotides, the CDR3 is TGCAGTGCTAGAGACAGCCTAGCCAAAAACATTCAGTACTTC. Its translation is CSARDSLAKNIQYF.